Given below is one T cell receptor (beta chain) in context. The data belong to a study of PD-1 blockade in classical Hodgkin lymphoma. Each patient experienced a relapse that followed autologous stem cell transplantation, and brentuximab vedotin exposure varied. The CDR3 runs to 15 residues. With V trimmed by 6 bases and J by 3 bases, 8 bases remained unmatched. Germline CDR1 and CDR2: ENHRY and SYGVKD. The repertoire was sequenced with immunoSEQ multiplex PCR; TCRdb's copy has only in-frame clones and lacks some. This sample has 60,000 to 75,000 clones, with over 85% found just once. The TCR sequence derives from a human donor with classical Hodgkin lymphoma. This sample comprised peripheral blood mononuclear cells (PBMCs), obtained at baseline. The chain carries TRBV10-3 and TRBJ2-1; TRBD1 matches 7 bases. DNA for the CDR3: TGTGCCATCAGCAGGGATACAGGGGTCTACAATGAGCAGTTCTTC. Amino acids: CAISRDTGVYNEQFF.